The 3 T cell receptor beta chains reported below all come from one sample, sequenced in a study of T cell repertoires in cytomegalovirus infection. TCRdb independently ran MiXCR on the reads; one entry per CDR3 protein. The repertoire holds some 940,000 distinct CDR3 sequences, with approximately 30% as singletons. What these receptors recognize is not known. The sample was cultured CD8+ T cells from PBMCs, taken from culture after CMV antigen stimulation. The source is a human donor in good health (CMV status not recorded). Some clones in this sample may be carry-over from other donors' samples.

The CDR3 bases are TGTGCCATCAGTGAGCTATGGGGACCCTACGAGCAGTACGTC. It specifies CAISELWGPYEQYV. The V gene is TRBV10-3, the J gene TRBJ2-7; D possibly matches TRBD1 or TRBD2 (5 bases each). V was clipped by 2 bases and J by 2 bases, with 10 bases between them. The germline V gene has CDR1 ENHRY and CDR2 SYGVKD. The CDR3 is made up of 14 amino acids.

For this clonotype: Possible read error: a much larger clone is one base away. The chain uses TRBV7-2 and TRBJ2-2, with 11 bases that match TRBD2. CDR3 length equals 17 residues. Germline values: CDR1 SGHTA, CDR2 FQGNSA. The CDR3 is CVSSATLAGVLTGELFF. The CDR3 DNA follows: TGTGTCAGCAGCGCGACACTAGCGGGGGTGCTCACCGGGGAGCTGTTTTTT. Full variable domain (rest looked up from reference TRBV7-2 and TRBJ2-2): GAGVSQSPSNKVTEKGKDVELRCDPISGHTALYWYRQSLGQGLEFLIYFQGNSAPDKSGLPSDRFSAERTGGSVSTLTIQRTQQEDSAVYLCVSSATLAGVLTGELFFGEGSRLTVL.

This clonotype has a handful of counts. J is TRBJ2-4 and V is TRBV6-2 or TRBV6-3, with 7 nucleotides matching TRBD1. The CDR3 has 14 residues. J lost 13 bases, V lost 0 bases, and 9 bases had no gene match. The germline V gene encodes CDR1 MNHEY and CDR2 SVGEGT. The CDR3, as DNA: TGTGCCAGCAGTTACTCCCTACAGGGGAGTAAACAGTACTTC. It specifies CASSYSLQGSKQYF.